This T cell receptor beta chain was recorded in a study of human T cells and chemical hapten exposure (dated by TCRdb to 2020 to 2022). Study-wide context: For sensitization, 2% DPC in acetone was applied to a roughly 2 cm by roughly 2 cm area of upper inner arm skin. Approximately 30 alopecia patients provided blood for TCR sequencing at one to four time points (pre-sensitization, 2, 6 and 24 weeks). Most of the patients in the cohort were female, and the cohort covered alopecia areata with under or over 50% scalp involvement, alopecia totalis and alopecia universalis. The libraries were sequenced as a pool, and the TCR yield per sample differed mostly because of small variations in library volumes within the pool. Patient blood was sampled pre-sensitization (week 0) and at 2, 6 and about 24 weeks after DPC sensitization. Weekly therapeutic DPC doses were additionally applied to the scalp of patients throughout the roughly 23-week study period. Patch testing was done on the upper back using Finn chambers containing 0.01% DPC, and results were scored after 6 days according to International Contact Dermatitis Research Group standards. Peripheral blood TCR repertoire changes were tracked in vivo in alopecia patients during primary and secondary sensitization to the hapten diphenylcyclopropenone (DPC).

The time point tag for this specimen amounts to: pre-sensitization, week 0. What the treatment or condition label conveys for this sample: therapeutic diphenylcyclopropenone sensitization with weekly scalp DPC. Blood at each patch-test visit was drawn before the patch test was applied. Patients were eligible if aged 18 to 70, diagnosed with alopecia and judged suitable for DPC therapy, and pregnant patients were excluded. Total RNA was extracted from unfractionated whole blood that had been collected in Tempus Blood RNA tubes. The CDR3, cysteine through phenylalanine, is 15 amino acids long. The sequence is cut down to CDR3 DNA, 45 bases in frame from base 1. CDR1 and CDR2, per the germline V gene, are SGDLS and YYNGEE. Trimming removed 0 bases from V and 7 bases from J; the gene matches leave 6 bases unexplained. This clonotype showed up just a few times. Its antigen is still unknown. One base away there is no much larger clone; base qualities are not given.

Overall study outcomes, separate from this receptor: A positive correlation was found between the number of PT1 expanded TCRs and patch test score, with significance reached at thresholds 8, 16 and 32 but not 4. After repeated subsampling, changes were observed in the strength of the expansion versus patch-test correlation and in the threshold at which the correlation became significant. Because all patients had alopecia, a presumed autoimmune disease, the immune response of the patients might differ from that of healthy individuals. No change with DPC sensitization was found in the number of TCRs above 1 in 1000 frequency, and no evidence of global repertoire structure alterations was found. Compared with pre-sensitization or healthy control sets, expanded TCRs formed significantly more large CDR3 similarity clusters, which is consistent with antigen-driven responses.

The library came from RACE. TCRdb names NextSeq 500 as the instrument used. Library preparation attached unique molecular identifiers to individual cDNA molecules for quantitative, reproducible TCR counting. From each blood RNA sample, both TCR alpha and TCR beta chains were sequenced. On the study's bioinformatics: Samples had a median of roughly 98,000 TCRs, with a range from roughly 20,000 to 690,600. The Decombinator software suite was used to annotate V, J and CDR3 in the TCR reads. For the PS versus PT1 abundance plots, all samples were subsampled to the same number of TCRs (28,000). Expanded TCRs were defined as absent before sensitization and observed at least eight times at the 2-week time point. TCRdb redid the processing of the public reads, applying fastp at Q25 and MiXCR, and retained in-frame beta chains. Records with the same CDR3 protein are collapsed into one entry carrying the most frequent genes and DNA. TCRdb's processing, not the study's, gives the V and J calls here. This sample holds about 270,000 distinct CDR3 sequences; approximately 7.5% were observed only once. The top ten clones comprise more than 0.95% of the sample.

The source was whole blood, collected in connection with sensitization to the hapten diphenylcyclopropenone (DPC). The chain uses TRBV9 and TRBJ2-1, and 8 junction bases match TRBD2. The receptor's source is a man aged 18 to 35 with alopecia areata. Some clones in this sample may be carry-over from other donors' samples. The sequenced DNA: TGTGCCAGCAGCGTAGGGTTTAGCGGGGTAAATGAGCAGTTCTTC. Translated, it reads CASSVGFSGVNEQFF.